The clone carrying this TCR beta chain was observed at least ten times. Each CDR3 protein gets one entry after TCRdb re-called the 5' RACE reads with MiXCR. This sample has 750,000 to 950,000 distinct CDR3 sequences, with roughly an eighth found just once. This record belongs to a study of identical twins. The CDR3 is made up of 14 amino acids. In germline, CDR1 is SGHRS, CDR2 YFSETQ. After removal of 0 bases from V and 4 bases from J, the junction contained 3 bases not matched to a gene. These data are also associated with another study on yellow fever vaccine responses in identical twins.

Source material: PBMCs. This receptor was taken from a woman younger than 35 in good health. The chain has TRBV5-1 and TRBJ2-5, with TRBD2 matching over 7 bases. The CDR3 is CASSLELARETQYF. The CDR3 DNA follows: TGCGCCAGCAGCTTGGAACTAGCGAGAGAGACCCAGTACTTC.